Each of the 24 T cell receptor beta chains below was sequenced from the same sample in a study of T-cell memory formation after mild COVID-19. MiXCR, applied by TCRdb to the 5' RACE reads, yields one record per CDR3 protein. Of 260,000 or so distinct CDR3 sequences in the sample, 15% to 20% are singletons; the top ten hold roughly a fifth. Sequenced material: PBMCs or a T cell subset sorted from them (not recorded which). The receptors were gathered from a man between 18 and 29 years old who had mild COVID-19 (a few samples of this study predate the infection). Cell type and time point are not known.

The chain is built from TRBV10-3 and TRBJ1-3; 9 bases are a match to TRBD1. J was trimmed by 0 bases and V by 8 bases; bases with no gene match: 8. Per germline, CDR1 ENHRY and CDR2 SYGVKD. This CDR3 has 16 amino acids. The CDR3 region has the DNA TGTGCCATCGGAGGACAGGGGCCAAACTCTGGAAACACCATATATTTT. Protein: CAIGGQGPNSGNTIYF.

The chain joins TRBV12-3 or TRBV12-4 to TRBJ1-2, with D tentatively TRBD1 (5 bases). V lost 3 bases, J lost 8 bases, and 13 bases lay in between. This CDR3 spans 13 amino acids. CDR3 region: CASSLRGETGYTF. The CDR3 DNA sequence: TGTGCCAGCAGTTTGAGGGGTGAAACAGGCTACACCTTC.

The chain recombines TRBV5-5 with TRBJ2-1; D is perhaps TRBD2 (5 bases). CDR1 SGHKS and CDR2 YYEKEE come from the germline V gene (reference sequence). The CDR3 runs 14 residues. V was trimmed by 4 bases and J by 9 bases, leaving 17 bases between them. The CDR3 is CASSGGNWPSEQFF. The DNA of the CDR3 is TGTGCCAGCAGCGGAGGTAATTGGCCGAGTGAGCAGTTCTTC.

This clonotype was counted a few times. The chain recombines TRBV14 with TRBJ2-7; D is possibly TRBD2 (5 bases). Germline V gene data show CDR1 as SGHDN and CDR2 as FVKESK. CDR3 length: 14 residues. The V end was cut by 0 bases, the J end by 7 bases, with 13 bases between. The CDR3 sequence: CASSQDGGLFEQYV. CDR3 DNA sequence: TGTGCCAGCAGCCAAGACGGCGGGTTATTTGAGCAGTACGTC.

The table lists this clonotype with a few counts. The CDR3 DNA is TGTGCCAGCAGCTTAGGGGGACAGGGCACAGATACGCAGTATTTT. Encoded protein: CASSLGGQGTDTQYF. V and J are TRBV7-2 and TRBJ2-3; TRBD1 matches at 8 bases. J lost 1 base, V lost 1 base, and 1 base had no gene match. The length of the CDR3 is 15 residues. Germline V gene sequence: CDR1 SGHTA, CDR2 FQGNSA.

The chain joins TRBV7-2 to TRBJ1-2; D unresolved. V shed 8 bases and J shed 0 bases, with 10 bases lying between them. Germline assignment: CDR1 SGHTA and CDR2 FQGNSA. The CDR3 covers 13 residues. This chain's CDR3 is CASGSNTNYGYTF. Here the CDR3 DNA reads TGTGCCAGCGGATCGAACACTAACTATGGCTACACCTTC. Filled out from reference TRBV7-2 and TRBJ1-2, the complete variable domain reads GAGVSQSPSNKVTEKGKDVELRCDPISGHTALYWYRQSLGQGLEFLIYFQGNSAPDKSGLPSDRFSAERTGGSVSTLTIQRTQQEDSAVYLCASGSNTNYGYTFGSGTRLTVV.

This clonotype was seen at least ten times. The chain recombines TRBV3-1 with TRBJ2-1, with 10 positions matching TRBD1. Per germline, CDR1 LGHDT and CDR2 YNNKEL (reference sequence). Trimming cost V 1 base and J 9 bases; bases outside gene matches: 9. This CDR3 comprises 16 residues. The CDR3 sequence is CASSQAPGTGVGEQFF. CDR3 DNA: TGTGCCAGCAGCCAAGCCCCAGGGACAGGGGTTGGTGAGCAGTTCTTC.

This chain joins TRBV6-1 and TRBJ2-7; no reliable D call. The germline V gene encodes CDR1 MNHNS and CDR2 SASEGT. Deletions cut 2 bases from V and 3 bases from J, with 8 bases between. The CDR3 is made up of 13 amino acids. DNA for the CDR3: TGTGCCAGCAGTGAACCGCCGGACTACGAGCAGTACTTC. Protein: CASSEPPDYEQYF.

CDR3 protein: CSAHDRTDYGYTF. The DNA of the CDR3 is TGCAGTGCTCATGACAGGACGGACTATGGCTACACCTTC. This chain joins TRBV20-1 and TRBJ1-2; maybe TRBD1 (6 bases). CDR3 length: 13 residues. V was cut by 5 bases and J by 3 bases, with 13 bases left in between. The germline V gene has CDR1 DFQATT and CDR2 SNEGSKA (reference sequence).

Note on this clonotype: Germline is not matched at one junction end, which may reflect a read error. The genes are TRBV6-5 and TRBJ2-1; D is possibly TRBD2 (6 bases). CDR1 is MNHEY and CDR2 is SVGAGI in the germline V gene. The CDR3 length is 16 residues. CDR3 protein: CDSSSLSGGSYNEQFF. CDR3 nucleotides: TGTGACAGCAGCTCCCTTAGCGGTGGCTCCTACAATGAGCAGTTCTTC.

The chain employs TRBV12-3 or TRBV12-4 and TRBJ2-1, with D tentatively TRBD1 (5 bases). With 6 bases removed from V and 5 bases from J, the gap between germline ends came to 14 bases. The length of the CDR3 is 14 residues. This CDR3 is CASSLGLRNNEQFF. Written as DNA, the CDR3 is TGTGCCAGCAGCTTGGGGCTACGGAACAATGAGCAGTTCTTC.

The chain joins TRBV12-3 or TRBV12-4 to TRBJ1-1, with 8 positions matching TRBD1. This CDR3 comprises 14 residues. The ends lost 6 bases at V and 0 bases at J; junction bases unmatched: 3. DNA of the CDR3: TGTGCCAGCAGAAAGACAGGGGTGAACACTGAAGCTTTCTTT. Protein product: CASRKTGVNTEAFF.

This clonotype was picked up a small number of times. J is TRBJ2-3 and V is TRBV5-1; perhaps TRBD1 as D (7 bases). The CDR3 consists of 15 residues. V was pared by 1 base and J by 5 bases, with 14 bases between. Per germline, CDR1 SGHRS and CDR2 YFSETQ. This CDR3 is CASSLFAGGGDTQYF. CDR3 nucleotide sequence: TGCGCCAGCAGCTTGTTCGCAGGGGGAGGAGATACGCAGTATTTT.

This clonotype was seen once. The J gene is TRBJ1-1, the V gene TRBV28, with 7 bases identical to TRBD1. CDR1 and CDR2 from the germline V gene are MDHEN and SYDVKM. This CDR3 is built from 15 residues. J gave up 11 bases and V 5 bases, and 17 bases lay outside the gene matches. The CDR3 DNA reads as TGTGCCAGCAGTCCAACCCAGCTCCTCCGACAGGGCGCTTTCTTT. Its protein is CASSPTQLLRQGAFF. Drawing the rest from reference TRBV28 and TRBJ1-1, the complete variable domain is DVKVTQSSRYLVKRTGEKVFLECVQDMDHENMFWYRQDPGLGLRLIYFSYDVKMKEKGDIPEGYSVSREKKERFSLILESASTNQTSMYLCASSPTQLLRQGAFFGQGTRLTVV.

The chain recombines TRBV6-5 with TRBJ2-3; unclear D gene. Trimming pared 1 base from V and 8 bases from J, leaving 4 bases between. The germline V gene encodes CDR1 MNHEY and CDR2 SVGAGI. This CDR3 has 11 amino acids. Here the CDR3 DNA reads TGTGCCAGCAGTTACTTTGGTACGCAGTATTTT. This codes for CASSYFGTQYF.

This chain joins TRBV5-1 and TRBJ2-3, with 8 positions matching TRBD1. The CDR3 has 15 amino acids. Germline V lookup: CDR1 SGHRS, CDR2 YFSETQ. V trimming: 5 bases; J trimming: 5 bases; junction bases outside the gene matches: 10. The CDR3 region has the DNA TGCGCCAGCAGGTTGCGGCAGGGGGCACGAGATACGCAGTATTTT. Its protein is CASRLRQGARDTQYF.

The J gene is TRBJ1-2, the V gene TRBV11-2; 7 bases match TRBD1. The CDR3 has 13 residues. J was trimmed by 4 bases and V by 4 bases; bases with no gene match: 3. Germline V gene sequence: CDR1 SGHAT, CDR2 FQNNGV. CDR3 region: CASSYRGTYGYTF. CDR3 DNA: TGTGCCAGCAGCTACAGGGGTACCTATGGCTACACCTTC.

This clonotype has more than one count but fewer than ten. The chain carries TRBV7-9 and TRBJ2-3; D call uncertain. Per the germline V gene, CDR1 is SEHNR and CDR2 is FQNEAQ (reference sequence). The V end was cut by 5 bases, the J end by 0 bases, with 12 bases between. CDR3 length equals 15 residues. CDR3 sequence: CASSLWTASTDTQYF. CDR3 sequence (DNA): TGTGCCAGCAGCCTGTGGACGGCGAGCACAGATACGCAGTATTTT.

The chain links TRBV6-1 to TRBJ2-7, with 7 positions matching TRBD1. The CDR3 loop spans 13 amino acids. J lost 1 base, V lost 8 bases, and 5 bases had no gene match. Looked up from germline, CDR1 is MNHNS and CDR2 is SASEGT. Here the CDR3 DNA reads TGTGCCAGCCTGGACAGGAGTTCCTACGAGCAGTACTTC. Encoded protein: CASLDRSSYEQYF.

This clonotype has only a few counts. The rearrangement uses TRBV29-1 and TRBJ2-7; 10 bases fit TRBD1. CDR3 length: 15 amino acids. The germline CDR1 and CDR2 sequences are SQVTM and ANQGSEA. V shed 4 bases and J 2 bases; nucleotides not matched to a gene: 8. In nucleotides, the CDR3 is TGCAGCGTTGGTGGCGGGACAGGGGTCCCCTACGAGCAGTACTTC. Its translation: CSVGGGTGVPYEQYF.

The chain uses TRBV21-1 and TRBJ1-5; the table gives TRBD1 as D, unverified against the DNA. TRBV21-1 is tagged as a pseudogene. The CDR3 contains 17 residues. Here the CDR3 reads CASSNHRVPQNNQPQHF. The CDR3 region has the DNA TGTGCCAGCAGCAACCACAGGGTCCCGCAAAACAATCAGCCCCAGCATTTT.

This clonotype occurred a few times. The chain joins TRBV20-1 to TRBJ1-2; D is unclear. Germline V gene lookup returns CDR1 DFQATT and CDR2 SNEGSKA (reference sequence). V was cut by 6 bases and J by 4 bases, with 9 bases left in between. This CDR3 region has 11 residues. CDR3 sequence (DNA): TGCAGTGCCGAGGAGTTCTATGGCTACACCTTC. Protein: CSAEEFYGYTF.

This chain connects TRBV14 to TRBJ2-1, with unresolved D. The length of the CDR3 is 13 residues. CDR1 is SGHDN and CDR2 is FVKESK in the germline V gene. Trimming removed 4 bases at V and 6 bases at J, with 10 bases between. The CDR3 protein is CASSRDSPNEQFF. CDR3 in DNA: TGTGCCAGCAGCCGAGACTCCCCCAATGAGCAGTTCTTC.

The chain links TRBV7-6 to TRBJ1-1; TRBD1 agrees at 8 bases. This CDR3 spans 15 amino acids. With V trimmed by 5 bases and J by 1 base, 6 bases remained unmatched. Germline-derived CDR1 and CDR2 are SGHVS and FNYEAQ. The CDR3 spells CASSKDRDPNTEAFF. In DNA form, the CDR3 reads TGTGCCAGCAGCAAGGACAGGGACCCGAACACTGAAGCTTTCTTT.